This T cell receptor (beta chain) is drawn from a study of cytomegalovirus exposure and HLA in healthy donors. Points from the study as a whole: Some TCR beta chains (roughly 150 of them) were listed as cytomegalovirus-associated.

The germline V gene encodes CDR1 SGHTA and CDR2 FQGNSA. This CDR3 spans 14 amino acids. Trimming shortened V by 0 bases and J by 5 bases, and 7 bases separated the two germline ends. Despite likely unrecorded immune exposures, the donors were nominally healthy at the time of sampling. Comment on this clone: The target antigen is unknown.

Primers for the PCR totalled 60 Vbeta and 13 Jbeta. Clones were read by immunoSEQ multiplex PCR, and TCRdb kept only the in-frame ones, dropping some. In the table there are 90,000 to 120,000 clones, roughly 79% of which are singletons. The TCR originated in a man aged 55 to 70 in good health and CMV-seropositive. Sequences were obtained from PBMCs. The chain recombines TRBV7-2 with TRBJ2-2; D is possibly TRBD2 (5 bases). The CDR3 region is CASSLARGTGELFF. The CDR3 DNA reads as TGTGCCAGCAGCTTAGCGAGAGGGACCGGGGAGCTGTTTTTT. The full variable domain, completed using reference TRBV7-2 and TRBJ2-2, is GAGVSQSPSNKVTEKGKDVELRCDPISGHTALYWYRQSLGQGLEFLIYFQGNSAPDKSGLPSDRFSAERTGGSVSTLTIQRTQQEDSAVYLCASSLARGTGELFFGEGSRLTVL.